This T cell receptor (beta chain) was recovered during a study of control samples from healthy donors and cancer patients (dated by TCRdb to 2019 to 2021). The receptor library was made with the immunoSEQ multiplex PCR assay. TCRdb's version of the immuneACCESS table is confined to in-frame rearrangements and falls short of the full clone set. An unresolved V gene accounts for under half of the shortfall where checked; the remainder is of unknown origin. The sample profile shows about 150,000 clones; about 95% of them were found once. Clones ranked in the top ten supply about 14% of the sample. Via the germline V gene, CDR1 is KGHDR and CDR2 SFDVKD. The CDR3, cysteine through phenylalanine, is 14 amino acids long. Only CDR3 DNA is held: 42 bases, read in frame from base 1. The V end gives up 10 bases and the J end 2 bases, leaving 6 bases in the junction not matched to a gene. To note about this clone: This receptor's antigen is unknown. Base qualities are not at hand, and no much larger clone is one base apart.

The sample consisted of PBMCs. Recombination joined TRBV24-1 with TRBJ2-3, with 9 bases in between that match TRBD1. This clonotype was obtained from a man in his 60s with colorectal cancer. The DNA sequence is TGTGCCACTTCCGGGACAGGGCCCACAGATACGCAGTATTTT. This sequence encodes CATSGTGPTDTQYF.